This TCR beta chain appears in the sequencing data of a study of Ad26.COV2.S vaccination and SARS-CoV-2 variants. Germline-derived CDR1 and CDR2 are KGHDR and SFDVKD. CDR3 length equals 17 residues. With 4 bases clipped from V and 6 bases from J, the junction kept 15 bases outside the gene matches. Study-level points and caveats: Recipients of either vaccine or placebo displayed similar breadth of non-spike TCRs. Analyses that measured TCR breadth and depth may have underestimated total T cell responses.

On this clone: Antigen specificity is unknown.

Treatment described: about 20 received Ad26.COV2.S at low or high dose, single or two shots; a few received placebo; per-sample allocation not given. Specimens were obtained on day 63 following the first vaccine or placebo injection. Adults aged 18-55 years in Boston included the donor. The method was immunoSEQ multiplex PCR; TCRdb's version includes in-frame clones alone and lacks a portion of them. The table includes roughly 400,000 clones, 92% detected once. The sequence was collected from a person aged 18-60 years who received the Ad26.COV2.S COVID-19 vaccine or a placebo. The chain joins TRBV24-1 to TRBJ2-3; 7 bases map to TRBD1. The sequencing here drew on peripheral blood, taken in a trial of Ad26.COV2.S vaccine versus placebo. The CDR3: CATSEGGSPINRDTQYF. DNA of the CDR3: TGTGCCACCAGTGAAGGGGGCAGCCCGATTAATAGGGATACGCAGTATTTT.